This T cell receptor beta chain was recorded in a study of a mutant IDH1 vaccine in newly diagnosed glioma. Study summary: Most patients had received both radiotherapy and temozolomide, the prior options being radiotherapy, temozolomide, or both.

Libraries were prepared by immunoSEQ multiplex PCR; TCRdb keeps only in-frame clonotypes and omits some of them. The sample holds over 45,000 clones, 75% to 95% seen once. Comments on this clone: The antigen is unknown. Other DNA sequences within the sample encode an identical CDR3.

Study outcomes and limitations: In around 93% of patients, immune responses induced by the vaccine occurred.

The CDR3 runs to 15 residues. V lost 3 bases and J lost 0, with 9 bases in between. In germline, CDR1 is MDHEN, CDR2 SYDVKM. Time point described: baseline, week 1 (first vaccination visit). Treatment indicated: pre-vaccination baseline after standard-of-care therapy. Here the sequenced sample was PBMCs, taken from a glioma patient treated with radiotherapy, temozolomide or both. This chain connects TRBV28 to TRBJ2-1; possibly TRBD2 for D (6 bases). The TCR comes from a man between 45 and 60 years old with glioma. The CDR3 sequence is CASSFGGSSYNEQFF. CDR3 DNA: TGTGCCAGCAGTTTCGGGGGTTCCTCCTACAATGAGCAGTTCTTC.